These T cell receptor beta chains were read from a single sample in a study of OX40 agonist ivuxolimab in advanced cancers. Clones were sequenced by immunoSEQ multiplex PCR, and TCRdb holds only the in-frame ones, with some missing. Among about 38,000 clones listed, approximately 90% were seen once. The material was CD4+ or CD8+ T cells sorted from blood, obtained in a trial of the OX40 agonist ivuxolimab. Receptors were obtained from an adult with an advanced solid tumor such as melanoma, head and neck, liver or kidney cancer. Each CDR3 is given with its conserved first and last residue. A D gene is named only where the DNA matches it firmly. Size is omitted from some rows. Given values are once, few, many or a class for expanded clones.

CDR3 DNA	CDR3 protein	J gene	V gene	clone size	D gene
TGTGCCAGCAGGGTAGGGGGGTTGGAGACTGAAGCTTTCTTT	CASRVGGLETEAFF	TRBJ1-1	TRBV28	.	.
TGTGCCAGCAGTTACTCTAGCTCCTACAATGAGCAGTTCTTC	CASSYSSSYNEQFF	TRBJ2-1	TRBV6-6	.	.
TGTGCCAGCAGCTTAGCGGGTAATGAAAAACTGTTTTTT	CASSLAGNEKLFF	TRBJ1-4	TRBV7-9	.	.
TGCGCCAGCAGCTTGGCCTCCGGCCTAGCGGGAACGTATGAGCAGTTCTTC	CASSLASGLAGTYEQFF	TRBJ2-1	TRBV5-1	.	TRBD2
TGTGCCAGCTGGATGGGGGCAAGAGAGACCCAGTACTTC	CASWMGARETQYF	TRBJ2-5	TRBV2	.	.
TGTGCCTCCGGTAGGACGAACAATGAGCAGTTCTTC	CASGRTNNEQFF	TRBJ2-1	TRBV6-6	.	.
TGTGCCAGCAGTCCCTCAGTGACAGGGAGGAATCAGCCCCAGCATTTT	CASSPSVTGRNQPQHF	TRBJ1-5	TRBV28	.	TRBD1
TGTGCCAGCAGCCCCACCTCGGGGGACAGCACAGATACGCAGTATTTT	CASSPTSGDSTDTQYF	TRBJ2-3	TRBV7-9	.	.
TGTGCCAGCAGTTACTCACGGGGTTTGAACACTGAAGCTTTCTTT	CASSYSRGLNTEAFF	TRBJ1-1	TRBV6-6	once	.
TGCAGCGGGACACTGCGTGAGCAGTTCTTC	CSGTLREQFF	TRBJ2-1	TRBV29-1	.	.
TGCAGCGTTTACGGACAGTCTAACTATGGCTACACCTTC	CSVYGQSNYGYTF	TRBJ1-2	TRBV29-1	once	.
TGTGCCAGCCTACAGGGAAATAGTGAGCAGTTCTTC	CASLQGNSEQFF	TRBJ2-1	TRBV5-6	.	.
TGTGCCAGCAGCGCGGGACAGGGCAGCTATGGCTACACCTTC	CASSAGQGSYGYTF	TRBJ1-2	TRBV6-1	.	TRBD1
TGTGCCAGCAGCTTAGGCGCTAGCAGAGGGGAGCTGTTTTTT	CASSLGASRGELFF	TRBJ2-2	TRBV13	.	.
TGTGCCAGCAGCTACACCAAAAGTAGCAATCAGCCCCAGCATTTT	CASSYTKSSNQPQHF	TRBJ1-5	TRBV28	.	.
TGCGCCAGCAGCCCTGGGGGGGAGCAGTTCTTC	CASSPGGEQFF	TRBJ2-1	TRBV4-1	.	.
TGTGCCAGGCCCGGACAGGGACCAGGAACTGAAGCTTTCTTT	CARPGQGPGTEAFF	TRBJ1-1	TRBV7-2	.	TRBD1
TGTGCCAGCAGCTTAGGCGGCCAGGGGCGTGAAAAACTGTTTTTT	CASSLGGQGREKLFF	TRBJ1-4	TRBV13	.	.
TGTGCCAGCAGCCACGCTGCCCGGTCCCATTCACCCCTCCACTTT	CASSHAARSHSPLHF	TRBJ1-6	TRBV7-9	.	.
TGTGCCAGCTCGGACGGCTCCTACGAGCAGTACTTC	CASSDGSYEQYF	TRBJ2-7	TRBV7-8	.	.
TGCGCCAGCAGTGCTTCGAGGAACACCGGGGAGCTGTTTTTT	CASSASRNTGELFF	TRBJ2-2	TRBV10-1	.	.
TGTGCCAGCAGCCAAGACTTAGGTAGCGGGACCACCTACGAGCAGTACTTC	CASSQDLGSGTTYEQYF	TRBJ2-7	TRBV4-2	.	TRBD2
TGTGCCAGTAGTGGCGACAGGGGAGAAAGGGGTAACTATGGCTACACCTTC	CASSGDRGERGNYGYTF	TRBJ1-2	TRBV19	.	TRBD1
TGTGCCAGCAGCCCAATCCTCACTAGGGGCCACCAAGAGACCCAGTACTTC	CASSPILTRGHQETQYF	TRBJ2-5	TRBV7-6	once	.
TGTGCCAGCAGCTTCTCGGGAGATCAGCCCCAGCATTTT	CASSFSGDQPQHF	TRBJ1-5	TRBV5-6	.	.
TGTGCCAGCTCACCCAGGCGGCTGGCAGGGAGCTCCTACGAGCAGTACTTC	CASSPRRLAGSSYEQYF	TRBJ2-7	TRBV18	.	.
TGTGCCAGCAGCTCCAGCGGTGGGGAGAGCTCCTACAATGAGCAGTTCTTC	CASSSSGGESSYNEQFF	TRBJ2-1	TRBV7-8	.	.
TGTGCCAGCAGTTTATCAGCGCAAATTGGGGAAGAGACCCAGTACTTC	CASSLSAQIGEETQYF	TRBJ2-5	TRBV27	.	.
TGTGCCAGCAGCCAAGATCCCGGGACTAGCGGAATCTACGAGCAGTACTTC	CASSQDPGTSGIYEQYF	TRBJ2-7	TRBV4-2	.	TRBD2
TGTGCCAGCAGTTTCCTAAAGGGTGAAGCTTTCTTT	CASSFLKGEAFF	TRBJ1-1	TRBV27	.	.
TGTGCCTGGGTCAGGGGCACTGAAGCTTTCTTT	CAWVRGTEAFF	TRBJ1-1	TRBV30	.	.
TGTGCCAGTAGTAGGGGTGATTATCAGCCCCAGCATTTT	CASSRGDYQPQHF	TRBJ1-5	TRBV19	.	.
TGCGCCAGCAGCTTGGCGGGACTAGCGGGATATCGGGACAATGAGCAGTTCTTC	CASSLAGLAGYRDNEQFF	TRBJ2-1	TRBV5-1	once	TRBD2
TGTGCCAGCAGTCCCCCTCAGGAGAACACTGAAGCTTTCTTT	CASSPPQENTEAFF	TRBJ1-1	TRBV28	.	.
TGTGCCAGCAGTTTCGGCGGACTCCAGTACTTC	CASSFGGLQYF	TRBJ2-7	TRBV27	once	.
TGTGCCAGCAGCTTAACAGGACCTGAAGCTTTCTTT	CASSLTGPEAFF	TRBJ1-1	TRBV7-9	.	.
TGTGCCAGTAGTATAGGGGGAGCCGGGGAGCTGTTTTTT	CASSIGGAGELFF	TRBJ2-2	TRBV19	.	.
TGTGCCAGCAGCCGGACAGCAGATGGCTACACCTTC	CASSRTADGYTF	TRBJ1-2	TRBV6-5	.	.
TGTGCCAGCAGCCCGGGACAGCACATGAACACTGAAGCTTTCTTT	CASSPGQHMNTEAFF	TRBJ1-1	TRBV9	.	TRBD1
TGTGCCAGCAGTGACCGGGACAGGGGGGGCACTGAAGCTTTCTTT	CASSDRDRGGTEAFF	TRBJ1-1	TRBV28	once	TRBD1
TGTGCCAGTAGGAGTGGGGACAGGAGGGGCGATGAGCAGTTCTTC	CASRSGDRRGDEQFF	TRBJ2-1	TRBV19	.	TRBD1
TGTGCCAGTACACCCGACAGGGCCGACAGCCAGCCCCAGCATTTT	CASTPDRADSQPQHF	TRBJ1-5	TRBV2	few	TRBD1
TGCGCCAGCAGCCAAGGTCTGTCGGGGTTTGGAACTGAAGCTTTCTTT	CASSQGLSGFGTEAFF	TRBJ1-1	TRBV4-1	.	.
TGCGCCAGCAGCTTCCCAGGGGCGGGGGAGCAGTACTTC	CASSFPGAGEQYF	TRBJ2-7	TRBV5-1	.	.
TGCAGCGTTGAAGTTAACGCCTATGGCTACACCTTC	CSVEVNAYGYTF	TRBJ1-2	TRBV29-1	.	.
TGTGCCTCGGGGGGGATCTACGAGCAGTACTTC	CASGGIYEQYF	TRBJ2-7	TRBV25-1	.	TRBD2
TGTGCCAGCAGCGGTCGTACTTTAGCGGGGAGCTCCTACGAGCAGTACTTC	CASSGRTLAGSSYEQYF	TRBJ2-7	TRBV7-3	.	TRBD2
TGCGCCAGCAGCTATAAAGCGGGAGCGGGAGATACGCAGTATTTT	CASSYKAGAGDTQYF	TRBJ2-3	TRBV5-1	.	TRBD2
TGTGCCAGCAGTTCCATAGGCCGTTATGGCTACACCTTC	CASSSIGRYGYTF	TRBJ1-2	TRBV28	.	.
TGTGCCAGCAGTCTCCCGACACCTAGAGAGCAGTACTTC	CASSLPTPREQYF	TRBJ2-7	TRBV2	.	.
TGTGCCAGCAGCTTAGTCGGCGGGAGCTCCTACAATGAGCAGTTCTTC	CASSLVGGSSYNEQFF	TRBJ2-1	TRBV7-3	.	TRBD2
TGTGCCAGCAGTTACGCCGCTAGCGGGTATTACGAGCAGTACTTC	CASSYAASGYYEQYF	TRBJ2-7	TRBV6-5	.	TRBD2
TGTGCCAGCAGCCAGGGCCCACTAGCGGGCTCCTACAATGAGCAGTTCTTC	CASSQGPLAGSYNEQFF	TRBJ2-1	TRBV11-2	.	TRBD2
TGTGCCAGTAGCCCAGGGGGTCTCTCCTACGAGCAGTACTTC	CASSPGGLSYEQYF	TRBJ2-7	TRBV19	.	TRBD1
TGTGCCGTGGCAAGCGGTGTTGAGCAGTTCTTC	CAVASGVEQFF	TRBJ2-1	TRBV6-5	.	.